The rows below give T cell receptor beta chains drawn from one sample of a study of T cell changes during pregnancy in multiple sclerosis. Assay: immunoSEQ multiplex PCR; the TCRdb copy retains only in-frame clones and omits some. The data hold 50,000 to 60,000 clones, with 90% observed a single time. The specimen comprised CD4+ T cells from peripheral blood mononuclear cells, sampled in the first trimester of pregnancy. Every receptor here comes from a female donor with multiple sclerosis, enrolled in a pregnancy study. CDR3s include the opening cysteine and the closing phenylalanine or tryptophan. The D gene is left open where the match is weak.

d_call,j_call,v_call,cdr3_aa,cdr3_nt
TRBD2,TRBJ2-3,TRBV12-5,CASGLTRTSVIPDTQYF,TGTGCTAGTGGTTTGACCCGAACTAGCGTAATACCAGATACGCAGTATTTT
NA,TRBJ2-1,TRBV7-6,CASSFLTGDNEQFF,TGTGCCAGCAGCTTTTTGACAGGAGACAATGAGCAGTTCTTC
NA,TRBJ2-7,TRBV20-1,CSARDQLEQYF,TGCAGTGCTAGAGACCAACTGGAGCAGTACTTC
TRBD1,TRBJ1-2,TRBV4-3,CASSPRQGDGYTF,TGCGCCAGCAGCCCCCGGCAGGGGGATGGCTACACCTTC
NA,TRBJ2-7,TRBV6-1,CASSEEILYEQYF,TGTGCCAGCAGTGAAGAAATTCTCTACGAGCAGTACTTC
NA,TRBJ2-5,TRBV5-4,CASSFEETQYF,TGTGCCAGCAGCTTCGAAGAGACCCAGTACTTC
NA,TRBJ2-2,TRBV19,CASSPLLTTVNTGELFF,TGTGCCAGTAGTCCACTCCTTACGACAGTGAACACCGGGGAGCTGTTTTTT
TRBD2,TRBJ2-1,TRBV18,CASSPPGTSGMNEQFF,TGTGCCAGCTCACCACCCGGGACTAGCGGGATGAATGAGCAGTTCTTC
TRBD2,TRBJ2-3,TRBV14,CASSQERRGSTTDTQYF,TGTGCCAGCAGCCAAGAGAGACGCGGGAGCACCACCGATACGCAGTATTTT
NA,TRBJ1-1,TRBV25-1,CASSEYGGYTEAFF,TGTGCCAGCAGTGAATACGGGGGGTACACTGAAGCTTTCTTT